This T cell receptor beta chain stems from a study of cytomegalovirus exposure and HLA in healthy donors. Findings and caveats of the study: Later analysis identified several of the most significant clusters that appeared linked to common viral pathogens. Exclusion applied to some V segments, including TRBV6-2 and TRBV6-3, as they were indistinguishable. Another analysis was done later, and it associated more than 15,000 TCR beta sequences with HLA alleles at 0.05 false discovery rate.

CDR3 length equals 15 residues. The V and J ends lost 4 bases and 1 base respectively, with 11 bases between them. Germline V lookup: CDR1 KGHSH, CDR2 LQKENI. With regard to this clone: Its target is unknown.

Amplification used 60 Vbeta primers and 13 Jbeta primers. The assay was immunoSEQ multiplex PCR, and TCRdb's table has in-frame clones only and misses some. Of some 130,000 clones listed, more than 70% are singletons. The sample consisted of PBMCs. This TCR came from a man aged 40-55 years in good health and CMV-seronegative. The chain is built from TRBV18 and TRBJ2-1, with a tentative D call TRBD2 (6 bases). In nucleotides, the CDR3 is TGTGCCAGCTCACTCGCGAGCGGGTCCTACAATGAGCAGTTCTTC. Translated: CASSLASGSYNEQFF. Filled out from reference TRBV18 and TRBJ2-1, the complete variable domain reads NAGVMQNPRHLVRRRGQEARLRCSPMKGHSHVYWYRQLPEEGLKFMVYLQKENIIDESGMPKERFSAEFPKEGPSILRIQQVVRGDSAAYFCASSLASGSYNEQFFGPGTRLTVL.